Following are 8 T cell receptor beta chains from one sample sequenced in a study of metastatic and nonmetastatic thyroid tumors. TCRdb reanalyzed the PCR reads with MiXCR. The sample holds around 45,000 clones, around 2.9% seen once. Thyroid surgery was preceded by no treatment in any patient. The sample was blood. The source of these receptors is a female donor with papillary thyroid cancer or a benign thyroid nodule (not recorded which). Some clones in this sample may be carry-over from other donors' samples.

This clone was picked up a small number of times. The rearrangement links TRBV12-3 or TRBV12-4 to TRBJ1-1; a weak D match, TRBD1 (5 bases). V gave up 7 bases and J gave up 11 bases, with 14 bases separating them. The CDR3 sequence is 11 residues long. The CDR3 coding sequence is TGTGCCAGCACCCTGACAGAGGAGGCTTTCTTT. It is translated as CASTLTEEAFF.

This clone was seen only a few times. The V call is TRBV5-1, the J call TRBJ2-3; D not resolved. V lost 0 bases to trimming and J lost 6 bases, with 11 bases between them. The CDR3 loop spans 14 amino acids. CDR1 is SGHRS, CDR2 YFSETQ, per germline. CDR3 in amino acids: CASSLASEFDTQYF. As DNA, the CDR3 is TGCGCCAGCAGCTTGGCTTCTGAATTCGATACGCAGTATTTT.

This rearrangement joins TRBV7-2 to TRBJ2-3; D is uncertain. The CDR3 spans 13 residues. Trimming pared 7 bases from V and 0 bases from J, leaving 8 bases between. Germline V gene sequence: CDR1 SGHTA, CDR2 FQGNSA. The CDR3 nucleotides are TGTGCCAGCACTCTCCGGAGCACAGATACGCAGTATTTT. As protein: CASTLRSTDTQYF.

In the case of this clone: An end of the junction differs from the germline gene, which may be a read error. The J gene is TRBJ2-2, the V gene TRBV7-3; D perhaps matches TRBD2 (6 bases). The CDR3 spans 14 residues. Germline loops: CDR1 SGHTA, CDR2 FQGTGA. The CDR3, as DNA: TGTGCCAACAGCTTAAACGTGGGCACCGGGGGGCTGTTTTTT. Its protein product is CANSLNVGTGGLFF.

This clone was counted many times. The chain carries TRBV11-3 and TRBJ2-7; 12 nucleotides agree with TRBD1. The V and J ends lost 5 bases and 7 bases, in that order; junction bases with no gene match: 9. The germline V gene has CDR1 SGHNT and CDR2 YENEEA. This CDR3 is built from 15 residues. The CDR3 loop is CASSRPGQGAREQYF. The CDR3 coding sequence is TGTGCCAGCAGCCGACCGGGACAGGGGGCTAGGGAGCAGTACTTC.

The V gene is TRBV9, the J gene TRBJ2-7; TRBD1 matches 7 bases. This CDR3 has 15 amino acids. With V trimmed by 5 bases and J by 9 bases, 17 bases remained unmatched. Germline V gives CDR1 SGDLS, CDR2 YYNGEE. Here the CDR3 reads CASSQGVGAADTQYF. The CDR3 DNA reads as TGTGCCAGCAGTCAGGGGGTAGGGGCTGCAGATACGCAGTACTTC.

This clone occurred many times. This chain uses TRBV28 with TRBJ2-7, with 7 positions matching TRBD2. CDR3 length: 15 residues. Trimming at V came to 4 bases and at J to 3 bases, leaving 9 bases not matched to a gene. The V gene's germline CDR1 is MDHEN and CDR2 SYDVKM. The CDR3 region has the DNA TGTGCCAGCAGTTCGAACCGGGACTATTACTACGAGCAGTACTTC. It yields the protein CASSSNRDYYYEQYF.

There are a few counts of this clone. One end of the junction varies from germline; a read error may be responsible. This chain uses TRBV7-2 with TRBJ2-6; possibly TRBD2 for D (6 bases). From germline, CDR1 is SGHTA and CDR2 FQGNSA. The CDR3 totals 15 residues. In nucleotides, the CDR3 is TGTGCCAGCAGCCTAGCGAGGGCCGGGGCCAACGTCCTGACTTTC. Translation gives CASSLARAGANVLTF.